This T cell receptor (beta chain) was retrieved from a study of siplizumab effects on memory and regulatory T cells. The data were produced by immunoSEQ multiplex PCR, yet TCRdb's version contains in-frame clones alone and is incomplete. The sample lists 87,000 or so clones, approximately 90% seen once, with 15% in the top ten. The CDR3 contains 15 residues. The germline V gene has CDR1 SNHLY and CDR2 FYNNEI. The V gene lost 5 bases and the J gene lost 0 bases, with 11 bases spanning the gap. The source of this sequence is a human donor in good health. The chain is built from TRBV2 and TRBJ2-4; D uncertain. The source material was CD4+ T cells sorted from blood. As DNA, the CDR3 is TGTGCCAGCAGTCCTACACCCCTAGCCAAAAACATTCAGTACTTC. This sequence encodes CASSPTPLAKNIQYF. Full variable domain (rest looked up from reference TRBV2 and TRBJ2-4): EPEVTQTPSHQVTQMGQEVILRCVPISNHLYFYWYRQILGQKVEFLVSFYNNEISEKSEIFDDQFSVERPDGSNFTLKIRSTKLEDSAMYFCASSPTPLAKNIQYFGAGTRLSVL.